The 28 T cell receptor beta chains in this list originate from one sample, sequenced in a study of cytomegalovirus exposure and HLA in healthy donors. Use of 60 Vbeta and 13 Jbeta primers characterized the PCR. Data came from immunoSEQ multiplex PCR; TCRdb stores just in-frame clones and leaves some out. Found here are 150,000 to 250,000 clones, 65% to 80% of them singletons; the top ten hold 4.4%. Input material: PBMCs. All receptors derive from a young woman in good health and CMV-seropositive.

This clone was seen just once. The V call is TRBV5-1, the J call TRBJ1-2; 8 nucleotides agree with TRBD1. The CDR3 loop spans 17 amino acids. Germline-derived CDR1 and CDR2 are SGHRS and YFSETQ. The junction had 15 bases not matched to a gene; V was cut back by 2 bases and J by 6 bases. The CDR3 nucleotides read TGCGCCAGCAGCTTTTCTACCATACCGCAGGGGGCCGATGGCTACACCTTC. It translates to CASSFSTIPQGADGYTF.

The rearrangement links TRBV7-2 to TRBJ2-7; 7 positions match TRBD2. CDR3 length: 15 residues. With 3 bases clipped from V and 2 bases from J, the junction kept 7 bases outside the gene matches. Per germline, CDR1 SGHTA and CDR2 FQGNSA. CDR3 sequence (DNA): TGTGCCAGCAGCTTTGGCGGGGGAAATCCCTACGAGCAGTACTTC. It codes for CASSFGGGNPYEQYF.

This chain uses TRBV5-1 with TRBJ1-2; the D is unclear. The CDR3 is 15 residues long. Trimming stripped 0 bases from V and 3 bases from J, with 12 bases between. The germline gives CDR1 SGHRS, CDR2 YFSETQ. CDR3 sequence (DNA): TGCGCCAGCAGCTTGGCCCCCCCCGAGGACTATGGCTACACCTTC. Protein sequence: CASSLAPPEDYGYTF. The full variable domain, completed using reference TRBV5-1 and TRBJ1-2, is KAGVTQTPRYLIKTRGQQVTLSCSPISGHRSVSWYQQTPGQGLQFLFEYFSETQRNKGNFPGRFSGRQFSNSRSEMNVSTLELGDSALYLCASSLAPPEDYGYTFGSGTRLTVV.

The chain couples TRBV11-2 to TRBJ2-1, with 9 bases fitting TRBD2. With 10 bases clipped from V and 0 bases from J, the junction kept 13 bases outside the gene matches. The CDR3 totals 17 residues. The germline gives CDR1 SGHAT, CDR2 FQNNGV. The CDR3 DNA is TGTGCCAACATGCTACTAGCGGGCGGAAGCTCCTACAATGAGCAGTTCTTC. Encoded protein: CANMLLAGGSSYNEQFF. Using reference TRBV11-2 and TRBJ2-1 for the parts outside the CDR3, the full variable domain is EAGVAQSPRYKIIEKRQSVAFWCNPISGHATLYWYQQILGQGPKLLIQFQNNGVVDDSQLPKDRFSAERLKGVDSTLKIQPAKLEDSAVYLCANMLLAGGSSYNEQFFGPGTRLTVL.

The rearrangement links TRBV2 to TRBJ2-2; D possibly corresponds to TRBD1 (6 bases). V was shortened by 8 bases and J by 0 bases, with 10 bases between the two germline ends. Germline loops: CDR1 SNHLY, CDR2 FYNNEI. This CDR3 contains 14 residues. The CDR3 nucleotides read TGTGCCAGCGGGGACACAACGAACACCGGGGAGCTGTTTTTT. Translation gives CASGDTTNTGELFF.

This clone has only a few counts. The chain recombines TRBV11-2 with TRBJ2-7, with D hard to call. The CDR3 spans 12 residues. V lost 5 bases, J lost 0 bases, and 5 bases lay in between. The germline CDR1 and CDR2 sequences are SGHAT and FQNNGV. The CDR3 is CASSVSSYEQYF. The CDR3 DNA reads TGTGCCAGCAGCGTGAGCTCCTACGAGCAGTACTTC. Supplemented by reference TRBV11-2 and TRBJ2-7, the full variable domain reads EAGVAQSPRYKIIEKRQSVAFWCNPISGHATLYWYQQILGQGPKLLIQFQNNGVVDDSQLPKDRFSAERLKGVDSTLKIQPAKLEDSAVYLCASSVSSYEQYFGPGTRLTVT.

The CDR3 loop is CASSFRGRGYEQYF. The CDR3 DNA reads TGTGCCAGCAGCTTTAGGGGCAGGGGCTACGAGCAGTACTTC. The gene calls are TRBV11-3 and TRBJ2-7, with D tentatively TRBD1 (6 bases). V lost 3 bases to trimming and J lost 3 bases, with 12 bases between them. The CDR3 extends over 14 amino acids. The germline gives CDR1 SGHNT, CDR2 YENEEA.

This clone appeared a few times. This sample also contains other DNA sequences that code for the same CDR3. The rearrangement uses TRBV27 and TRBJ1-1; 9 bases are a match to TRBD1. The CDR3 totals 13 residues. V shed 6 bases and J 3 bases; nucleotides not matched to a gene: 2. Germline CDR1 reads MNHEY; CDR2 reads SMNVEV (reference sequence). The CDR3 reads CASRRTGDTEAFF. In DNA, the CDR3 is TGTGCCAGCAGGAGGACAGGGGACACTGAAGCTTTCTTT.

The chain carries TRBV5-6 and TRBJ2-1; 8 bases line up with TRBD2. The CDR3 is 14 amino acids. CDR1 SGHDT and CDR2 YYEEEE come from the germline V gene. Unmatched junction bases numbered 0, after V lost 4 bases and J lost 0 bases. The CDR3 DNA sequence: TGTGCCAGCAGCGCGGGAGGCTCCTACAATGAGCAGTTCTTC. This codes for CASSAGGSYNEQFF. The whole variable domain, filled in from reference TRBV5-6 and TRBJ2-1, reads DAGVTQSPTHLIKTRGQQVTLRCSPKSGHDTVSWYQQALGQGPQFIFQYYEEEERQRGNFPDRFSGHQFPNYSSELNVNALLLGDSALYLCASSAGGSYNEQFFGPGTRLTVL.

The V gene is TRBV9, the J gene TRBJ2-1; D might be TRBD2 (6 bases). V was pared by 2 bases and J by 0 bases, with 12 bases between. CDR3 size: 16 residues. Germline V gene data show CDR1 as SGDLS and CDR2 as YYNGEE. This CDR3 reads CASSVVPGSSYNEQFF. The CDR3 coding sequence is TGTGCCAGCAGCGTGGTCCCCGGGAGCTCCTACAATGAGCAGTTCTTC.

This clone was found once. CDR3 bases: TGTGCCAGCAGTTTGGACAGGGGCGAGCAGTACTTC. Translation: CASSLDRGEQYF. The rearrangement joins TRBV28 to TRBJ2-7; 9 nucleotides agree with TRBD1. Germline trimming cut 3 bases from V and 6 bases from J; bases unmatched to any gene: 0. CDR3 size: 12 residues. CDR1 is MDHEN, CDR2 SYDVKM, per germline.

This CDR3 is CASSLRRSSSGNTIYF. In DNA, the CDR3 is TGTGCCAGCAGCTTACGCCGGTCCTCCTCTGGAAACACCATATATTTT. The V gene is TRBV7-2, the J gene TRBJ1-3; D call uncertain. V was clipped by 2 bases and J by 0 bases, with 11 bases between them. The CDR3 extends over 16 amino acids. Germline V gives CDR1 SGHTA, CDR2 FQGNSA. The whole variable domain, remainder taken from reference TRBV7-2 and TRBJ1-3, is GAGVSQSPSNKVTEKGKDVELRCDPISGHTALYWYRQSLGQGLEFLIYFQGNSAPDKSGLPSDRFSAERTGGSVSTLTIQRTQQEDSAVYLCASSLRRSSSGNTIYFGEGSWLTVV.

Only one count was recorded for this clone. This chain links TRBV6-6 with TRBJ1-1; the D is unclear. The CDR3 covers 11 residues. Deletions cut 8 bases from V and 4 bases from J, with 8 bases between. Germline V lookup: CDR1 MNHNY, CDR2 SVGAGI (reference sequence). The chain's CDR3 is CASRYGTEAFF. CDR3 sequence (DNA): TGTGCCAGCCGCTACGGCACTGAAGCTTTCTTT.

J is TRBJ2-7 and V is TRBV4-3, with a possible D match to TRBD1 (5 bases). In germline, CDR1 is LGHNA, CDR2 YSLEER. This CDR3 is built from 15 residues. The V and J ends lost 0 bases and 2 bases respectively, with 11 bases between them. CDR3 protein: CASSQDAGSAYEQYF. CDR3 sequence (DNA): TGCGCCAGCAGCCAAGATGCAGGGTCAGCCTACGAGCAGTACTTC.

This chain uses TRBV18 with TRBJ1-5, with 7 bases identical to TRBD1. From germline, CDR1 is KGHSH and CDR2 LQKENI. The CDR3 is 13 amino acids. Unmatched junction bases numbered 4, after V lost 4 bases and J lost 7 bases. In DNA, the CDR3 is TGTGCCAGCTCACTGGGACAGCCACAGCCCCAGCATTTT. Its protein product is CASSLGQPQPQHF.

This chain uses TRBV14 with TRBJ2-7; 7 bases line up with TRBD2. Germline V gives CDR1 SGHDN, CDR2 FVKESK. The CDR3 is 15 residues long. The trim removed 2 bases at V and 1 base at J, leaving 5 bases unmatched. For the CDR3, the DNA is TGTGCCAGCAGCCAACGGGCGGGAGTTTCCTACGAGCAGTACTTC. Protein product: CASSQRAGVSYEQYF.

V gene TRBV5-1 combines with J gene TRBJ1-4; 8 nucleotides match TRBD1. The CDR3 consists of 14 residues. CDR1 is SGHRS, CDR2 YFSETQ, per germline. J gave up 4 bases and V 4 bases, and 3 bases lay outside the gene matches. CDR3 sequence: CASSKDRVNEKLFF. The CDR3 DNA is TGCGCCAGCAGCAAGGACAGGGTTAATGAAAAACTGTTTTTT.

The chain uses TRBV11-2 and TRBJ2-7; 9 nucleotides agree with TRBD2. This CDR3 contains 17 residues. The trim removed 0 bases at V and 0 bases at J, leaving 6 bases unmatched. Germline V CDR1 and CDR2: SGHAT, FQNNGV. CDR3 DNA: TGTGCCAGCAGCTTAGAAGCTAGCGGGGTCCTCTCCTACGAGCAGTACTTC. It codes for CASSLEASGVLSYEQYF.

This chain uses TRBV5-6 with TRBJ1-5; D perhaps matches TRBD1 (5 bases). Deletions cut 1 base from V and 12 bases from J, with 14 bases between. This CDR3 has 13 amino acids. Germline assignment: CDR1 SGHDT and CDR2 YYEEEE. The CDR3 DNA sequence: TGTGCCAGCAGCTTGACAAGTGTTAGGGGCCAGCATTTT. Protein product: CASSLTSVRGQHF.

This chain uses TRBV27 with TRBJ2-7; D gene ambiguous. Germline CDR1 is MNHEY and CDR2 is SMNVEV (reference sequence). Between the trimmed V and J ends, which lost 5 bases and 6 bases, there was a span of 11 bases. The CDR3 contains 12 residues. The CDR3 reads CASSITGGEQYF. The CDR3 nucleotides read TGTGCCAGCAGTATAACCGGTGGCGAGCAGTACTTC.

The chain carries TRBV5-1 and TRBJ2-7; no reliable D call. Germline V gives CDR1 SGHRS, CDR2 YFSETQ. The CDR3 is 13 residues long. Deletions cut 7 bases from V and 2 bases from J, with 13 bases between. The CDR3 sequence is CASRESGAYEQYF. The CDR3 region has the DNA TGCGCCAGCCGAGAATCTGGAGCCTACGAGCAGTACTTC.

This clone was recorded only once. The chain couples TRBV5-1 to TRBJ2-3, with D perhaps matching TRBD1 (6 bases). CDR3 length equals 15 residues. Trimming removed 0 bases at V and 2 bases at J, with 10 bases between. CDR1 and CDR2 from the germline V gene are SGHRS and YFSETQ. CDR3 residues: CASSLVGQSTDTQYF. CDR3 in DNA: TGCGCCAGCAGCTTGGTTGGACAGTCCACAGATACGCAGTATTTT.

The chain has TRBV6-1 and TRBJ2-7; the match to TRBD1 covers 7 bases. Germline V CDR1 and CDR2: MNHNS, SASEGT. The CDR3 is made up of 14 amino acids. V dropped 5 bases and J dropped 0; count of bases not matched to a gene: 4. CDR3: CASSKGGPSYEQYF. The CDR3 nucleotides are TGTGCCAGCAGTAAAGGGGGCCCCTCCTACGAGCAGTACTTC.

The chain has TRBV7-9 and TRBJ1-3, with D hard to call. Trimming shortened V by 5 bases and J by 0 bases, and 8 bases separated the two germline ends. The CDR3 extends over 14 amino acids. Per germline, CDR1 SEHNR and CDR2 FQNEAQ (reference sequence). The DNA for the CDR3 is TGTGCCAGCAGCCCAGAAAGCTCTGGAAACACCATATATTTT. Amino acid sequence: CASSPESSGNTIYF.

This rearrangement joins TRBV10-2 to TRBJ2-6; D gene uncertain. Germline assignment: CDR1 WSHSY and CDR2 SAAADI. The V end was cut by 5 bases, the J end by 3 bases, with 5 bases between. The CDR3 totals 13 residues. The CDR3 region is CASSSSGANVLTF. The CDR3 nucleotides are TGCGCCAGCAGTTCCAGTGGGGCCAACGTCCTGACTTTC.

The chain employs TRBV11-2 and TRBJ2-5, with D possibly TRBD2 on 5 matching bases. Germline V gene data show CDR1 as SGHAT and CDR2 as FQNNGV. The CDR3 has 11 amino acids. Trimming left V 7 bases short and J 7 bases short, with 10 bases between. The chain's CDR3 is CASNSGGTQYF. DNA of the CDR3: TGTGCCAGCAATTCTGGAGGGACCCAGTACTTC.

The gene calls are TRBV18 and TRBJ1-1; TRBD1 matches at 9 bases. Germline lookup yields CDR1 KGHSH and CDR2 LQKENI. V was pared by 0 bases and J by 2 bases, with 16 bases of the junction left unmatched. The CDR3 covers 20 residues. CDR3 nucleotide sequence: TGTGCCAGCTCACCACCGGGGTCGCGGGTAGGACAGGGGCGAAACACTGAAGCTTTCTTT. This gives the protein CASSPPGSRVGQGRNTEAFF.

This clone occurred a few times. CDR3 region: CASSLNQGGDTEAFF. For the CDR3, the DNA is TGTGCCAGCAGCCTGAATCAGGGAGGTGACACTGAAGCTTTCTTT. This chain connects TRBV6-1 to TRBJ1-1; TRBD1 might be the D (5 bases). The germline V gene has CDR1 MNHNS and CDR2 SASEGT. This CDR3 region has 15 residues. V lost 6 bases and J lost 3, with 17 bases in between.